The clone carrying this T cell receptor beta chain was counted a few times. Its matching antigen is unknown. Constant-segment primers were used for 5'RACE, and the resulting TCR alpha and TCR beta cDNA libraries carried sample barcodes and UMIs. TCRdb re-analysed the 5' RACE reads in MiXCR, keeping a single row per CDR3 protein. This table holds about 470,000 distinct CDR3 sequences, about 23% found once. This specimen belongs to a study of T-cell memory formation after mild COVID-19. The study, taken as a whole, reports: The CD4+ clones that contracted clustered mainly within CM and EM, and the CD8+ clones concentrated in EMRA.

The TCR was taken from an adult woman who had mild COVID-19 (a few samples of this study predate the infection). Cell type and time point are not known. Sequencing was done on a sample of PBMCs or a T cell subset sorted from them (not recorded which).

CDR3 DNA sequence: TGTGCCAGCAGCTTTCGGACAGAGAGTTATGGCTACACCTTC. The encoded protein is CASSFRTESYGYTF. The chain employs TRBV4-2 and TRBJ1-2; D might be TRBD1 (6 bases). The germline V gene has CDR1 LGHNA and CDR2 YNFKEQ. This CDR3 is built from 14 residues. V was cut by 5 bases and J by 5 bases, with 15 bases left in between.